These T cell receptor beta chains were read from a single sample in a study of blood T cell repertoires in COVID-19. Repertoires were generated with immunoSEQ multiplex PCR, while TCRdb's copy carries only in-frame clones and drops some. The sample lists some 210,000 clones, more than 70% occurring once. The source material was peripheral blood. Receptors originate from a woman aged 40-49 years who had recovered from COVID-19. CDR3s leave out the opening cysteine and the closing phenylalanine or tryptophan. The order of the fields is V gene, J gene, CDR3 protein.

V gene: TRBV5-4
J gene: TRBJ2-2
CDR3 protein: ASSLGEANTGELF

V gene: TRBV7-9
J gene: TRBJ2-3
CDR3 protein: ASSDREGRPGNTQY

V gene: TRBV7-6
J gene: TRBJ2-6
CDR3 protein: ASSLAGTSGANVLT

V gene: TRBV6-1
J gene: TRBJ2-2
CDR3 protein: ASSDGLAVTNTGELF

V gene: TRBV2
J gene: TRBJ2-1
CDR3 protein: ASSDLGSYNEQF

V gene: TRBV7-2
J gene: TRBJ2-1
CDR3 protein: ASSFVAGSYNEQF

V gene: TRBV18
J gene: TRBJ1-3
CDR3 protein: ASSPPGGRGNTIY

V gene: TRBV12-3/TRBV12-4
J gene: TRBJ1-1
CDR3 protein: ASSTQASEAF

V gene: TRBV30
J gene: TRBJ2-1
CDR3 protein: AWSGLTLTGEQF

V gene: TRBV7-9
J gene: TRBJ2-7
CDR3 protein: ASSHPLEVSYEQY

V gene: TRBV5-6
J gene: TRBJ2-1
CDR3 protein: ASNKLATRVGNEQF

V gene: TRBV7-2
J gene: TRBJ1-1
CDR3 protein: ASSAHWEAGAF

V gene: TRBV25-1
J gene: TRBJ2-1
CDR3 protein: ASRPSSGSPTEQQF

V gene: TRBV28
J gene: TRBJ2-7
CDR3 protein: ASSGVDRAYEQY

V gene: TRBV24-1
J gene: TRBJ2-3
CDR3 protein: ATSDPRTASTDTQY

V gene: TRBV13
J gene: TRBJ2-7
CDR3 protein: ASSQTAGTSNKAQY

V gene: TRBV5-1
J gene: TRBJ1-5
CDR3 protein: ASSLAGRDSNQPQH

V gene: TRBV6-1
J gene: TRBJ2-5
CDR3 protein: ASSEAGRRTQY

V gene: TRBV28
J gene: TRBJ1-2
CDR3 protein: ASSESPGSDGYT

V gene: TRBV11-3
J gene: TRBJ2-1
CDR3 protein: ASSLAGGSGNEQF

V gene: TRBV27
J gene: TRBJ2-7
CDR3 protein: ASSLGDSGRGPRAYEQY

V gene: TRBV6-5
J gene: TRBJ1-6
CDR3 protein: ASSYPAEDSPLH

V gene: TRBV21-1
J gene: TRBJ2-5
CDR3 protein: ASSRTGETQY

V gene: TRBV4-3
J gene: TRBJ2-1
CDR3 protein: ASSQEEGVAGDNEQF

V gene: TRBV18
J gene: TRBJ2-1
CDR3 protein: ASSPGLAGAENEQF

V gene: TRBV19
J gene: TRBJ2-1
CDR3 protein: ASSMGGRSYNEQF

V gene: TRBV5-6
J gene: TRBJ2-7
CDR3 protein: ASSLGGGRALYEQY

V gene: TRBV12-3/TRBV12-4
J gene: TRBJ2-1
CDR3 protein: ASLVAGSNEQF

V gene: TRBV5-1
J gene: TRBJ1-4
CDR3 protein: ASAPGTPATNEKLF

V gene: TRBV18
J gene: TRBJ2-7
CDR3 protein: ASSRGERREQY

V gene: TRBV4-1
J gene: TRBJ2-7
CDR3 protein: ASSQEELAGPTYEQY

V gene: TRBV11-2
J gene: TRBJ1-1
CDR3 protein: ASSPIGGSAWTEAF

V gene: TRBV9
J gene: TRBJ2-4
CDR3 protein: ASSVRGRAKNIQY

V gene: TRBV6-6
J gene: TRBJ2-5
CDR3 protein: ASTGTGGETQY

V gene: TRBV5-6
J gene: TRBJ2-3
CDR3 protein: ASSPVGTGGSTDTQY

V gene: TRBV2
J gene: TRBJ2-3
CDR3 protein: ASSLGRGGEDTQY

V gene: TRBV6-5
J gene: TRBJ1-2
CDR3 protein: ASSLSGRDPEGYT

V gene: TRBV10-3
J gene: TRBJ1-5
CDR3 protein: AISPRGLESNQPQH

V gene: TRBV11-1
J gene: TRBJ2-7
CDR3 protein: ASQGPYEQY

V gene: TRBV27
J gene: TRBJ1-5
CDR3 protein: ASSSDRGGQPQH

V gene: TRBV3-1/TRBV3-2
J gene: TRBJ2-3
CDR3 protein: ASSPTSAVTDTQY

V gene: TRBV19
J gene: TRBJ1-6
CDR3 protein: ASRRGDRRSPLH

V gene: TRBV4-2
J gene: TRBJ2-2
CDR3 protein: ASSQFPSGRVDTGELF

V gene: TRBV19
J gene: TRBJ1-1
CDR3 protein: AAQPGQGRNTEAF

V gene: TRBV14
J gene: TRBJ1-1
CDR3 protein: ASSAAGYEAF

V gene: TRBV3-1/TRBV3-2
J gene: TRBJ1-5
CDR3 protein: ASSQAGQNNQPQH

V gene: TRBV5-4
J gene: TRBJ1-4
CDR3 protein: ASSSRDRLNEKLF

V gene: TRBV19
J gene: TRBJ2-4
CDR3 protein: ASSDTGTHIQY

V gene: TRBV29-1
J gene: TRBJ1-1
CDR3 protein: SVASSRGNTEAF

V gene: TRBV4-3
J gene: TRBJ2-1
CDR3 protein: ASSQDKVAGFYNEQF

V gene: TRBV3-1/TRBV3-2
J gene: TRBJ1-6
CDR3 protein: ASTLGNNVMPLH

V gene: TRBV6-5
J gene: TRBJ1-5
CDR3 protein: ASAPGEMLYQPQH